Below, one T cell receptor (beta chain) is given with its context. Time point defined: baseline pretreatment blood. This sample's treatment: 15 Gy SBRT to primary tumor, nephrectomy 4 weeks later. This renal cell carcinoma was of the clear cell type. These data originate in a study of radiation and T cells in renal cell carcinoma. TCRdb keeps only in-frame clones here, not all; method: immunoSEQ multiplex PCR. The sample carries tens of thousands of clones, 70% to 85% recorded once. The junction had 5 bases not matched to a gene; V was cut back by 4 bases and J by 7 bases. Germline V gene lookup returns CDR1 SGHRS and CDR2 YFSETQ. This CDR3 has 14 amino acids.

The receptor comes from a man aged 55 to 70 with renal cell carcinoma. The sample was blood, taken from a patient whose treatment included radiotherapy and nephrectomy. The genes are TRBV5-1 and TRBJ2-2; 9 bases agree with TRBD1. The CDR3 sequence is CASSEGQGGGELFF. The CDR3 coding sequence is TGCGCCAGCAGCGAGGGACAGGGAGGCGGGGAGCTGTTTTTT.